This T cell receptor (beta chain) was sequenced during a study of blood T cell repertoires in COVID-19. Overall study context: Samples came from the United States, Italy and Spain, spanning acute and convalescent COVID-19. T cells, B-cell-depleted T cells, or PBMCs supplied cDNA or gDNA.

V lost 1 base and J lost 9, with 15 bases in between. This CDR3 spans 14 amino acids. Germline CDR1 reads SGHTA; CDR2 reads FQGNSA. Profiled with immunoSEQ multiplex PCR; TCRdb holds only in-frame clones, not every one. The sample records 75,000 to 90,000 clones, roughly 88% being singletons. This TCR derives from a man aged 45-65 years with active COVID-19. V usage is TRBV7-2 and J usage is TRBJ1-2; tentatively, D is TRBD1 (5 bases). Material: peripheral blood. The CDR3 DNA reads as TGTGCCAGCAGCTTAGACAAGTCAGGGCGTCGCTACACCTTC. Residues: CASSLDKSGRRYTF.